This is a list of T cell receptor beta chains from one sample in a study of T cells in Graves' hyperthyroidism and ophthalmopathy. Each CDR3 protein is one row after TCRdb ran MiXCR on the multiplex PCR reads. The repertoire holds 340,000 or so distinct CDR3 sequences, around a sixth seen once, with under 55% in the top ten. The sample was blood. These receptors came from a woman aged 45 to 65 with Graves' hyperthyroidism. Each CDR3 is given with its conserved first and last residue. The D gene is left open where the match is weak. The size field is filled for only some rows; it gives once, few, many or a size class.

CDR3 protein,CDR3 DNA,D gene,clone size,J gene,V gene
CASSLGPGNTEAFF,TGTGCCAGCAGCTTAGGCCCGGGGAACACTGAAGCTTTCTTT,-,many,TRBJ1-1,TRBV5-1
CASSLGQISYEQYF,TGCGCCAGCAGCTTGGGACAGATTTCCTACGAGCAGTACTTC,-,many,TRBJ2-7,TRBV5-1
CASSLYPNNEQFF,TGCGCCAGCAGCTTGTACCCGAACAATGAGCAGTTCTTC,-,many,TRBJ2-1,TRBV5-1
CATSDGTGGYTF,TGTGCCACCAGTGACGGGACGGGTGGCTACACCTTC,-,-,TRBJ1-2,TRBV24-1
CASSLGLAGRETQYF,TGTGCCAGCAGCTTAGGACTAGCGGGGAGGGAGACCCAGTACTTC,TRBD2,many,TRBJ2-5,TRBV11-2
CASSPGQGEGYTF,TGCGCCAGCAGCCCTGGACAGGGTGAAGGCTACACCTTC,TRBD1,many,TRBJ1-2,TRBV5-1
CASSQVETEAFF,TGTGCCAGCAGCCAAGTGGAGACAGAAGCTTTCTTT,-,many,TRBJ1-1,TRBV3-1
CASSYSRDRGADTQYF,TGTGCCAGCAGTTACTCGAGGGACAGGGGCGCAGATACGCAGTATTTT,TRBD1,-,TRBJ2-3,TRBV6-5
CASSQITEAFF,TGTGCCAGCAGTCAGATCACTGAAGCTTTCTTT,-,many,TRBJ1-1,TRBV28
CASSPFGGQETQYF,TGTGCCAGCAGCCCCTTCGGAGGGCAGGAGACCCAGTACTTC,-,many,TRBJ2-5,TRBV6-1
CAISVSNQPQHF,TGTGCCATCAGTGTAAGCAATCAGCCCCAGCATTTT,-,-,TRBJ1-5,TRBV10-3
CASSLRAGLAGGEQETQYF,TGTGCCAGCAGCCTAAGAGCAGGGCTAGCGGGAGGCGAGCAAGAGACCCAGTACTTC,TRBD2,few,TRBJ2-5,TRBV4-2
CASTKVQGRFHTGELFF,TGTGCCAGCACCAAGGTGCAGGGACGGTTTCACACCGGGGAGCTGTTTTTT,-,few,TRBJ2-2,TRBV12-3/TRBV12-4
CASSLGTRANTEAFF,TGTGCCAGCAGCTTAGGGACCAGGGCTAACACTGAAGCTTTCTTT,-,many,TRBJ1-1,TRBV7-8
CASAITGTAPNEQYF,TGCGCCAGCGCCATCACCGGGACAGCGCCCAACGAGCAGTACTTC,TRBD1,-,TRBJ2-7,TRBV5-1
CASSLGMPPYEQYF,TGCGCCAGCAGCTTGGGGATGCCCCCCTACGAACAGTACTTC,-,once,TRBJ2-7,TRBV5-1
CAWTKPPLREVNTEAFF,TGTGCCTGGACCAAACCCCCTCTGAGGGAAGTAAACACTGAAGCTTTCTTT,-,many,TRBJ1-1,TRBV30